These 31 T cell receptor beta chains were sequenced from one sample in a study of T-cell reconstitution after alpha-beta-depleted transplantation in children listed by TCRdb under 2016. The library was obtained by PCR. Sequencing was performed on an Illumina HiSeq 2500. Molecular barcoding was employed in the preparation of TCR libraries, with unique molecular identifiers being used to normalize TCRbeta repertoire quantification. In-frame beta chains were kept once TCRdb had trimmed the public reads at Q25 with fastp and called clones with MiXCR. Here each entry gathers all rows of one CDR3 protein and keeps the most common genes and DNA. This sample comprises 90,000 to 100,000 distinct CDR3 sequences, 9% to 15% of them detected only once. The leading ten clones occupy approximately 13% of the sample. The starting material was PBMCs from the stem cell graft donor, obtained from the stem cell graft. These receptors came from a human donor who donated a stem cell graft to a child with inherited bone marrow failure.

This clonotype was counted many times. The CDR3 nucleotides read TGTGCCAGCAGCCCCAGGGGGGGGAACACTGAAGCTTTCTTT. It translates to CASSPRGGNTEAFF. V is TRBV3-1 and J is TRBJ1-1; 7 bases agree with TRBD1. The CDR3 consists of 14 residues. Germline V CDR1 and CDR2: LGHDT, YNNKEL (reference sequence). V lost 4 bases to trimming and J lost 1 base; unmatched junction nucleotides: 3.

At least ten counts were recorded for this clonotype. The V gene is TRBV29-1, the J gene TRBJ2-7; possible D gene TRBD1, 6 bases. V was cut by 6 bases and J by 4 bases, with 7 bases left in between. From germline, CDR1 is SQVTM and CDR2 ANQGSEA. The CDR3 runs to 10 residues. This chain's CDR3 is CSVQGYEQYF. As DNA, the CDR3 is TGCAGCGTCCAGGGGTACGAGCAGTACTTC.

This clonotype appeared many times. V and J are TRBV28 and TRBJ2-2; maybe TRBD1 (7 bases). This CDR3 has 16 amino acids. The germline CDR1 and CDR2 sequences are MDHEN and SYDVKM. Trimming took 8 bases from V and 0 from J, leaving 16 bases between them. CDR3 amino acids: CASPPAGTANTGELFF. The CDR3 nucleotides read TGTGCCAGCCCCCCCGCGGGGACAGCGAACACCGGGGAGCTGTTTTTT. Filled out from reference TRBV28 and TRBJ2-2, the complete variable domain reads DVKVTQSSRYLVKRTGEKVFLECVQDMDHENMFWYRQDPGLGLRLIYFSYDVKMKEKGDIPEGYSVSREKKERFSLILESASTNQTSMYLCASPPAGTANTGELFFGEGSRLTVL.

V gene TRBV11-2 combines with J gene TRBJ1-2, with D unresolved. Germline loops: CDR1 SGHAT, CDR2 FQNNGV. V gave up 1 base and J gave up 2 bases, with 11 bases separating them. CDR3 length equals 15 residues. In DNA form, the CDR3 reads TGTGCCAGCAGCTTAGGAGAAGGGTACAACTATGGCTACACCTTC. Residues: CASSLGEGYNYGYTF. The entire variable domain, with the rest obtained from reference TRBV11-2 and TRBJ1-2, is as follows: EAGVAQSPRYKIIEKRQSVAFWCNPISGHATLYWYQQILGQGPKLLIQFQNNGVVDDSQLPKDRFSAERLKGVDSTLKIQPAKLEDSAVYLCASSLGEGYNYGYTFGSGTRLTVV.

The table lists this clonotype with many counts. The chain has TRBV12-3 or TRBV12-4 and TRBJ1-2; the match to TRBD1 covers 8 bases. This CDR3 contains 15 residues. V was clipped by 3 bases and J by 5 bases; unmatched bases: 8. The CDR3 spells CASSLVSGGGYGYTF. CDR3 in DNA: TGTGCCAGCAGTTTGGTTTCAGGGGGCGGTTATGGCTACACCTTC.

This clonotype occurred many times. The chain links TRBV25-1 to TRBJ1-5; no firm D call. V gave up 6 bases and J gave up 0 bases, with 9 bases separating them. This CDR3 spans 14 amino acids. Germline CDR1 MGHDK, CDR2 SYGVNS. The CDR3 spells CASSGVGSNQPQHF. The CDR3, as DNA: TGTGCCAGCAGCGGTGTGGGTAGCAATCAGCCCCAGCATTTT.

This clonotype came up a few times. V gene TRBV7-9 combines with J gene TRBJ2-1; TRBD1 or TRBD2 may be the D gene (5 bases each). Trimming shortened V by 2 bases and J by 7 bases, and 15 bases separated the two germline ends. The CDR3 is 15 amino acids. The germline V gene encodes CDR1 SEHNR and CDR2 FQNEAQ (reference sequence). The CDR3 nucleotides are TGTGCCAGCAGCTTATCTGGGACCAATTCTAATGAGCAGTTCTTC. Protein: CASSLSGTNSNEQFF.

This clonotype showed up many times. This sequence joins TRBV7-2 and TRBJ1-5, with TRBD1 as a possible D gene (5 bases). Germline loops: CDR1 SGHTA, CDR2 FQGNSA. Trimming cost V 5 bases and J 1 base, with 12 bases left between them. The CDR3 has 15 amino acids. The CDR3 is CASSGDPGSNQPQHF. DNA of the CDR3: TGTGCCAGCAGCGGGGACCCGGGGAGCAATCAGCCCCAGCATTTT.

This sequence joins TRBV6-1 and TRBJ1-1; D gene unclear. This CDR3 has 15 amino acids. Germline V gene sequence: CDR1 MNHNS, CDR2 SASEGT. Trimming cost V 8 bases and J 2 bases, with 18 bases left between them. The CDR3 region has the DNA TGTGCCAGCTCCCTATGGCGCAGTGACAACACTGAAGCTTTCTTT. It specifies CASSLWRSDNTEAFF.

This clonotype was found many times. The chain joins TRBV27 to TRBJ1-2; D is perhaps TRBD1 (5 bases). The germline CDR1 and CDR2 sequences are MNHEY and SMNVEV (reference sequence). The ends were cut back, 0 bases at V and 6 bases at J, with 14 bases in the middle. This CDR3 is built from 15 residues. The chain's CDR3 is CASSLSSVAGNGYTF. Written as DNA, the CDR3 is TGTGCCAGCAGTTTATCAAGTGTGGCAGGGAATGGCTACACCTTC.

This clonotype was found many times. This chain links TRBV4-1 with TRBJ2-6, with D maybe TRBD1 (6 bases). The V and J ends lost 2 bases and 2 bases respectively, with 10 bases between them. The CDR3 runs to 16 residues. Germline loops: CDR1 MGHRA, CDR2 YSYEKL. The CDR3 loop is CASSQSRGTGANVLTF. In DNA form, the CDR3 reads TGCGCCAGCAGCCAATCCAGGGGAACTGGGGCCAACGTCCTGACTTTC.

This clonotype occurred many times. This CDR3 is CASSPQMYTDTQYF. For the CDR3, the DNA is TGTGCCAGCAGCCCCCAAATGTATACAGATACGCAGTATTTT. The genes are TRBV7-9 and TRBJ2-3; D is uncertain. CDR1 and CDR2 (germline): SEHNR, FQNEAQ (reference sequence). Trimming shortened V by 5 bases and J by 3 bases, and 12 bases separated the two germline ends. The CDR3 is 14 residues long.

The gene calls are TRBV2 and TRBJ2-5, with TRBD1 as a possible D gene (5 bases). From germline, CDR1 is SNHLY and CDR2 FYNNEI. Trimming removed 1 base at V and 2 bases at J, with 11 bases between. CDR3 length equals 15 residues. In nucleotides, the CDR3 is TGTGCCAGCAGTGAAGGAGACAGCCTTCAAGAGACCCAGTACTTC. Its protein product is CASSEGDSLQETQYF.

This clonotype was found many times. J is TRBJ2-7 and V is TRBV5-1; the match to TRBD2 covers 13 bases. V lost 4 bases and J lost 2; bases outside the gene matches: 3. This CDR3 contains 15 residues. Germline loops: CDR1 SGHRS, CDR2 YFSETQ. The CDR3 nucleotides read TGCGCCAGCAGCGTGGGGACTAGCGGGGCCTACGAGCAGTACTTC. This translates into CASSVGTSGAYEQYF.

This clonotype appeared many times. This rearrangement joins TRBV20-1 to TRBJ1-1, with TRBD1 matching over 7 bases. V dropped 7 bases and J dropped 7; count of bases not matched to a gene: 18. Germline assignment: CDR1 DFQATT and CDR2 SNEGSKA (reference sequence). The CDR3 extends over 15 amino acids. The CDR3 loop is CSGQGGFNPVYEAFF. The CDR3 nucleotides are TGCAGTGGACAGGGAGGCTTCAATCCGGTTTATGAAGCTTTCTTT.

The chain uses TRBV11-1 and TRBJ1-1; the match to TRBD1 covers 9 bases. The germline gives CDR1 SGHAT, CDR2 FQDESV (reference sequence). Unmatched junction bases numbered 4, after V lost 5 bases and J lost 3 bases. The CDR3 consists of 14 residues. CDR3 sequence (DNA): TGTGCCAGCAGCCTACAGGGGGCCCACACTGAAGCTTTCTTT. It translates to CASSLQGAHTEAFF.

At least ten counts were recorded for this clonotype. V and J are TRBV5-1 and TRBJ2-7; 8 bases agree with TRBD2. The CDR3 has 15 residues. CDR1 SGHRS and CDR2 YFSETQ come from the germline V gene. Unmatched junction bases numbered 5, after V lost 0 bases and J lost 3 bases. CDR3 nucleotides: TGCGCCAGCAGCTTGGCGAGCGGGAGCATCTACGAGCAGTACTTC. This translates into CASSLASGSIYEQYF.

The table lists this clonotype with many counts. V and J are TRBV29-1 and TRBJ2-7; weak D call: TRBD1 (6 bases). Trimming cost V 5 bases and J 0 bases, with 11 bases left between them. Germline V gene lookup returns CDR1 SQVTM and CDR2 ANQGSEA. The CDR3 is made up of 13 amino acids. The CDR3 nucleotides are TGCAGCGTTAACAGGGCTGACTCCTACGAGCAGTACTTC. It codes for CSVNRADSYEQYF.

The V gene is TRBV7-2, the J gene TRBJ2-1, with TRBD1 matching 7 bases. Germline loops: CDR1 SGHTA, CDR2 FQGNSA. With 7 bases clipped from V and 10 bases from J, the junction kept 10 bases outside the gene matches. This CDR3 comprises 13 residues. The CDR3 loop is CASTRDRYEEQFF. Here the CDR3 DNA reads TGTGCCAGCACCCGGGACAGATATGAGGAGCAGTTCTTC.

Many counts were recorded for this clonotype. The chain uses TRBV5-1 and TRBJ2-3; 14 bases are shared with TRBD2. Germline V lookup: CDR1 SGHRS, CDR2 YFSETQ. The CDR3 runs 18 residues. V lost 3 bases and J lost 3; bases outside the gene matches: 9. CDR3 protein: CASSSPGTSGGGTDTQYF. The DNA of the CDR3 is TGCGCCAGCAGCTCACCCGGGACTAGCGGGGGAGGAACAGATACGCAGTATTTT.

This clonotype was seen at least ten times. The chain uses TRBV7-9 and TRBJ2-1; no definite D call. Deletions cut 1 base from V and 10 bases from J, with 8 bases between. The CDR3 spans 12 residues. The germline gives CDR1 SEHNR, CDR2 FQNEAQ (reference sequence). The CDR3 DNA is TGTGCCAGCAGCTTAGAAGGGTGGGAGCAGTTCTTC. Translating it yields CASSLEGWEQFF.

V and J are TRBV7-2 and TRBJ2-5, with 12 bases matching TRBD2. Germline-derived CDR1 and CDR2 are SGHTA and FQGNSA. The CDR3 has 19 amino acids. With V trimmed by 2 bases and J by 5 bases, 15 bases remained unmatched. CDR3 loop: CASSLSWLAGGFGPETQYF. CDR3 in DNA: TGTGCCAGCAGCTTATCGTGGCTAGCGGGGGGGTTCGGTCCGGAGACCCAGTACTTC.

This clonotype has at least ten counts. V is TRBV9 and J is TRBJ2-1, with D uncertain. Germline V gene data show CDR1 as SGDLS and CDR2 as YYNGEE. Trimming took 1 base from V and 5 from J, leaving 10 bases between them. This CDR3 has 14 residues. This CDR3 reads CASSVRVENNEQFF. The CDR3 DNA sequence: TGTGCCAGCAGCGTACGGGTCGAGAACAATGAGCAGTTCTTC. The complete variable domain, with remaining parts taken from reference TRBV9 and TRBJ2-1, reads DSGVTQTPKHLITATGQRVTLRCSPRSGDLSVYWYQQSLDQGLQFLIQYYNGEERAKGNILERFSAQQFPDLHSELNLSSLELGDSALYFCASSVRVENNEQFFGPGTRLTVL.

This clonotype was seen at least ten times. The chain recombines TRBV9 with TRBJ2-3, with TRBD2 matching over 7 bases. V gave up 0 bases and J gave up 4 bases; unmatched junction bases: 8. The CDR3 runs 16 residues. The germline V gene encodes CDR1 SGDLS and CDR2 YYNGEE. CDR3 protein: CASSVEGQRGADTQYF. The CDR3 coding sequence is TGTGCCAGCAGCGTAGAGGGTCAACGGGGGGCAGATACGCAGTATTTT. Drawing the rest from reference TRBV9 and TRBJ2-3, the complete variable domain is DSGVTQTPKHLITATGQRVTLRCSPRSGDLSVYWYQQSLDQGLQFLIQYYNGEERAKGNILERFSAQQFPDLHSELNLSSLELGDSALYFCASSVEGQRGADTQYFGPGTRLTVL.

Many counts were recorded for this clonotype. This chain's CDR3 is CASSLGDRTIQYF. The CDR3 DNA reads TGTGCCAGCAGTTTAGGGGACAGGACAATTCAGTACTTC. The chain carries TRBV12-3 or TRBV12-4 and TRBJ2-4, with 8 bases aligning to TRBD1. CDR3 length equals 13 residues. The trim removed 1 base at V and 10 bases at J, leaving 3 bases unmatched.

At least ten counts were recorded for this clonotype. The chain links TRBV5-1 to TRBJ1-2; maybe TRBD1 (5 bases). The CDR3 sequence is 15 residues long. Trimming stripped 3 bases from V and 0 bases from J, with 12 bases between. The germline V gene encodes CDR1 SGHRS and CDR2 YFSETQ. This chain's CDR3 is CASSSGGSTNYGYTF. CDR3 DNA: TGCGCCAGCAGCTCGGGGGGATCCACTAACTATGGCTACACCTTC.

The V call is TRBV2, the J call TRBJ2-7, with D perhaps given as TRBD1 or TRBD2 (5 bases each). V lost 7 bases to trimming and J lost 0 bases, with 16 bases between them. Per the germline V gene, CDR1 is SNHLY and CDR2 is FYNNEI. The CDR3 runs 15 residues. CDR3 nucleotide sequence: TGTGCCAGCACCCACCTGGGGGATACCTCCTACGAGCAGTACTTC. It is translated as CASTHLGDTSYEQYF.

There are many counts of this clonotype. The chain couples TRBV18 to TRBJ2-5; possibly TRBD1 for D (7 bases). V dropped 3 bases and J dropped 5 bases, with 22 bases sitting between them. CDR3 length: 17 residues. Germline CDR1 and CDR2: KGHSH and LQKENI. The CDR3 is CASSPSGTVGGGETQYF. CDR3 DNA sequence: TGTGCCAGCTCACCCTCCGGGACAGTTGGAGGAGGGGAGACCCAGTACTTC. Using reference TRBV18 and TRBJ2-5 for the parts outside the CDR3, the full variable domain is NAGVMQNPRHLVRRRGQEARLRCSPMKGHSHVYWYRQLPEEGLKFMVYLQKENIIDESGMPKERFSAEFPKEGPSILRIQQVVRGDSAAYFCASSPSGTVGGGETQYFGPGTRLLVL.

This clonotype was seen at least ten times. This chain joins TRBV7-6 and TRBJ2-3; D gene uncertain. The CDR3 is made up of 14 amino acids. The V end lost 4 bases, the J end lost 6 bases, and 14 bases lay between the germline ends. Germline loops: CDR1 SGHVS, CDR2 FNYEAQ. CDR3 sequence reads: CASSSGPLQDTQYF. The DNA of the CDR3 is TGTGCCAGCAGCTCGGGCCCCTTGCAGGATACGCAGTATTTT.

This clonotype was seen at least ten times. The J gene is TRBJ2-5, the V gene TRBV6-5, with D possibly being TRBD2 (6 bases). V was clipped by 0 bases and J by 2 bases, with 7 bases between them. This CDR3 is 14 amino acids long. The V gene's germline CDR1 is MNHEY and CDR2 SVGAGI. DNA of the CDR3: TGTGCCAGCAGTTACTCTGCGGGACAAGAGACCCAGTACTTC. Translation: CASSYSAGQETQYF.

This clonotype has ten or more counts. The chain carries TRBV29-1 and TRBJ1-4; D is ambiguous. Looked up from germline, CDR1 is SQVTM and CDR2 is ANQGSEA. The CDR3 loop spans 14 amino acids. V lost 4 bases, J lost 0 bases, and 9 bases lay in between. CDR3 in DNA: TGCAGCGTTGCGAACGAGCCAACTAATGAAAAACTGTTTTTT. It encodes CSVANEPTNEKLFF.